This T cell receptor beta chain was captured by sequencing in a study of OX40 agonist ivuxolimab in advanced cancers. Germline CDR1 SGHTA, CDR2 FQGNSA. There are 15 residues in the CDR3. Comments on this clone: One junction end does not reproduce the germline sequence, and a read error may be involved.

Sequenced by immunoSEQ multiplex PCR; TCRdb stores in-frame clones only, minus some. The sample lists roughly 80,000 clones, about nine tenths occurring once. The sequence came from an adult with an advanced solid tumor such as melanoma, head and neck, liver or kidney cancer. This material consisted of CD4+ or CD8+ T cells sorted from blood, taken in a trial of the OX40 agonist ivuxolimab. V usage is TRBV7-2 and J usage is TRBJ2-7, with D possibly being TRBD1 (6 bases). CDR3 amino acids: CASRLGRGSLYEQYF. Written as DNA, the CDR3 is TGTGCCAGCCGCTTAGGCAGGGGCTCCCTCTACGAGCAGTACTTC.